This T cell receptor (beta chain) emerged from a study of blood T cell repertoires in COVID-19. Study as a whole: T cells, B-cell-depleted T cells, or PBMCs provided the cDNA or gDNA that served as material.

Germline V gene lookup returns CDR1 SEHNR and CDR2 FQNEAQ (reference sequence). V dropped 5 bases and J dropped 2; count of bases not matched to a gene: 8. This CDR3 comprises 17 residues. Libraries were prepared by immunoSEQ multiplex PCR; TCRdb keeps only in-frame clonotypes and omits some of them. The table records 25,000 to 30,000 clones, 80% to 90% of them present only once. V gene TRBV7-9 combines with J gene TRBJ2-7; 14 positions agree with TRBD2. The source of this sequence is a man aged 55-75 years with acute or convalescent COVID-19. The material sequenced was peripheral blood. For the CDR3, the DNA is TGTGCCAGCAGCCCAGGGACTAGCGGGGGTCTGACCTACGAGCAGTACTTC. It specifies CASSPGTSGGLTYEQYF.